The T cell receptor (beta chain) under discussion was sequenced for a study of Ad26.COV2.S vaccination and SARS-CoV-2 variants. The overall study: The authors gave Ad26.COV2.S intramuscularly, either once or twice 56 days apart.

Indicated treatment: 15 to 20 received Ad26.COV2.S at low or high dose, single or two shots; about 5 received placebo; per-sample allocation not given. Collection of samples fell on day 63 after the first vaccine or placebo injection. Measured with immunoSEQ multiplex PCR; TCRdb has only the in-frame clones, and not every one. In the table there are hundreds of thousands of clones, about four fifths of which are singletons. This clone was recorded a few times. Other DNA sequences from this sample encode an identical CDR3 as well. The sequencing here drew on peripheral blood, taken in a trial of Ad26.COV2.S vaccine versus placebo. The receptor was derived from a person between 18 and 65 years old who received the Ad26.COV2.S COVID-19 vaccine or a placebo.

CDR3 DNA: TGTGCCAGCAGCTTATCGGCTAACACTGAAGCTTTCTTT. Amino acids: CASSLSANTEAFF. The chain links TRBV7-9 to TRBJ1-1; D uncertain. Germline loops: CDR1 SEHNR, CDR2 FQNEAQ (reference sequence). CDR3 length: 13 amino acids. V was cut by 2 bases and J by 2 bases, with 6 bases left in between.